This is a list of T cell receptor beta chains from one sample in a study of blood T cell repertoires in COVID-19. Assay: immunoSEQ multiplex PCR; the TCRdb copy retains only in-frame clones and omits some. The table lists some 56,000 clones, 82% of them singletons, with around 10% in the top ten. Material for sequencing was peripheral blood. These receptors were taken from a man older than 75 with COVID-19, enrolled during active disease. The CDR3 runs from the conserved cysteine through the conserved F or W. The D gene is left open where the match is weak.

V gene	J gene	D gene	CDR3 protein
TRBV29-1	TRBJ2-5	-	CSDSTVVGETQYF
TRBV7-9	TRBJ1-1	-	CASSYGQRLNTEAFF
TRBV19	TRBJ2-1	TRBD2	CASRNPLAGGLYNEQFF
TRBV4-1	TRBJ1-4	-	CASSHPKGVTNEKLFF
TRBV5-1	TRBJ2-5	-	CASSLTGGGRETQYF
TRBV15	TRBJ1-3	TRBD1	CATSRGGRTGRNTIYF
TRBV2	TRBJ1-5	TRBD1	CASSPRGQRASNQPQHF
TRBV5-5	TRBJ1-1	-	CASSRTGNTEAFF
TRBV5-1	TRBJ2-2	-	CASSLNTDTGELFF
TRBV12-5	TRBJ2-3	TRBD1	CASGPGTAEDTQYF
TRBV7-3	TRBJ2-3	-	CASSLKRATSTDTQYF
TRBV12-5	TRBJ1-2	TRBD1	CASGPTGVYGYTF
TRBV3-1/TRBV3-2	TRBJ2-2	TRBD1	CASSQEYGTGGSGELFF
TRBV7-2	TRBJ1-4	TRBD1	CASNRAGGEKLFF
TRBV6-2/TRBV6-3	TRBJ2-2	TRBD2	CASSQGLADTGELFF
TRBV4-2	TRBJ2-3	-	CASSRNKNTQYF
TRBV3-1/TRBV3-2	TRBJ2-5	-	CASGAVAQETQYF
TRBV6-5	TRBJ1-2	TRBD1	CASSYSWTGSGYGYTF
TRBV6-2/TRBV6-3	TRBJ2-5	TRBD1	CASSYSAGTVKETQYF
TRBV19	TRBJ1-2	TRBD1	CASTSARGGVGGYTF
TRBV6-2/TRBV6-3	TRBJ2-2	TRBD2	CASSRTSGRAVTGELFF
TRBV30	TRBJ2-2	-	CAWSEGLWVARILPGAGELFF
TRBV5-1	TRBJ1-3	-	CASRRLVAGNTIYF
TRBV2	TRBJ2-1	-	CASIGTRYNEQFF
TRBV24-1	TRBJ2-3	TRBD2	CATSDLATSGRSTDTQYF
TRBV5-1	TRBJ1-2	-	CASSLDASGYTF
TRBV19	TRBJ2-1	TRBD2	CASSLRLAGGPIRNNEQFF
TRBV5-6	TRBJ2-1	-	CASSFGAGRDEQFF
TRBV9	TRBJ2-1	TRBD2	CASSPRTSGGNEQFF
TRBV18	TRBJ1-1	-	CASSPEQDEAFF
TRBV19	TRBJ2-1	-	CASSMIVTSSYNEQFF
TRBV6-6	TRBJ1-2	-	CASRMPLGGLYGYTF
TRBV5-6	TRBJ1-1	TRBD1	CASSSTGGSPPEAFF
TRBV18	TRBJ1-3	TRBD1	CASSVGQTSSGNTIYF
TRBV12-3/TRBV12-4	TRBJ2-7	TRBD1	CASSRQGPYEQYF
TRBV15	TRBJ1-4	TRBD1	CATSRMDRGREKLFF
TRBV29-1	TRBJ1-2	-	CSVDPSLRGYTF
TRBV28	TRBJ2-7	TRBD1	CASSLGGQGTYEQYF
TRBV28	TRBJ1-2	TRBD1	CASSLRDRVLSGYTF
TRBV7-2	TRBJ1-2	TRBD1	CASRPPGQDPYGYTF
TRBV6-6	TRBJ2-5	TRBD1	CATLTGARETQYF
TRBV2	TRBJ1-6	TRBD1	CASRGQDFNSPLHF
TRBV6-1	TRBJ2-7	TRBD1	CASSSGTGNLHEQYF
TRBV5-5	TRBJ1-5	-	CASSLHDGGQPQHF
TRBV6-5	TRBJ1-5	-	CASSTSGTLSQPQHF
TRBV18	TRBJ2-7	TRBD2	CASSLSPRGGEEQYF
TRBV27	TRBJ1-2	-	CASSFRAGANYGYTF
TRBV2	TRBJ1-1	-	CASSEVRSDGEKAFF
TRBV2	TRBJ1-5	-	CASSGWEHSNQPQHF
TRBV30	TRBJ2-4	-	CASNDIAKNIQYF